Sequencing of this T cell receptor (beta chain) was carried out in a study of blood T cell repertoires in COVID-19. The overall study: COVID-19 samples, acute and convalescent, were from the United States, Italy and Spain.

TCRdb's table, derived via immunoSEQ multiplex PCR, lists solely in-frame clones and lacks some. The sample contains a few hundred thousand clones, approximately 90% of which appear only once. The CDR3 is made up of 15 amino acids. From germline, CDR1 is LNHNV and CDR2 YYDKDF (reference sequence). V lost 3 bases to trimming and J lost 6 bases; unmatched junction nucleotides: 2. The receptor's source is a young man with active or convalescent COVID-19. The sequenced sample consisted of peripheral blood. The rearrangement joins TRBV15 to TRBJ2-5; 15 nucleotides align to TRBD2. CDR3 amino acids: CATSSGTSGGKTQYF. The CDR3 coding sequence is TGTGCCACCAGCAGCGGGACTAGCGGGGGGAAGACCCAGTACTTC. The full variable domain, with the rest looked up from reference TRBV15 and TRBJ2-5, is DAMVIQNPRYQVTQFGKPVTLSCSQTLNHNVMYWYQQKSSQAPKLLFHYYDKDFNNEADTPDNFQSRRPNTSFCFLDIRSPGLGDTAMYLCATSSGTSGGKTQYFGPGTRLLVL.